The rows below give T cell receptor beta chains drawn from one sample of a study of shared clonotypes between healthy human individuals. The method was immunoSEQ multiplex PCR; TCRdb's version includes in-frame clones alone and lacks a portion of them. Of about 980,000 clones in the sample, about three quarters were seen once. The sequencing input was memory CD4+ T cells sorted from blood. These receptors came from a young man in good health. The CDR3 runs from the conserved cysteine through the conserved F or W. Fields, in order: clone size, J gene, V gene, CDR3 protein. Rows may omit the clone size; those that give it use once, few, many or a size class.

abundance: -
j_gene: TRBJ2-1
v_gene: TRBV18
CDR3aa: CASSKSGSSYNEQFF

abundance: few
j_gene: TRBJ1-2
v_gene: TRBV27
CDR3aa: CASSLRGQGANGYTF

abundance: few
j_gene: TRBJ2-7
v_gene: TRBV27
CDR3aa: CASSSNTGGGEQYF

abundance: once
j_gene: TRBJ1-6
v_gene: TRBV6-6
CDR3aa: CASSYSREGNSPLHF

abundance: few
j_gene: TRBJ2-3
v_gene: TRBV11-2
CDR3aa: CASSLPRTSGRTDTQYF

abundance: -
j_gene: TRBJ1-2
v_gene: TRBV4-1
CDR3aa: CASSQAGGTAPYGYTF

abundance: -
j_gene: TRBJ2-2
v_gene: TRBV2
CDR3aa: CASSTPLSGELFF

abundance: -
j_gene: TRBJ2-2
v_gene: TRBV10-3
CDR3aa: CAISEGPLNTGELFF

abundance: -
j_gene: TRBJ2-1
v_gene: TRBV10-3
CDR3aa: CAISDRTGGKHEQFF

abundance: -
j_gene: TRBJ1-4
v_gene: TRBV21-1
CDR3aa: CASKTLYRSEKLFF

abundance: -
j_gene: TRBJ2-7
v_gene: TRBV7-3
CDR3aa: CASSVGTGKQYF

abundance: -
j_gene: TRBJ1-5
v_gene: TRBV30
CDR3aa: CAVDRGVRQPQHF

abundance: -
j_gene: TRBJ1-6
v_gene: TRBV10-1
CDR3aa: CASMAHHEVLGNSPLHF

abundance: -
j_gene: TRBJ1-6
v_gene: TRBV19
CDR3aa: CASSTQNINNSPLHF

abundance: -
j_gene: TRBJ1-1
v_gene: TRBV6-6
CDR3aa: CASSFGQGTEAFF

abundance: -
j_gene: TRBJ2-1
v_gene: TRBV5-1
CDR3aa: CASSLAGASSYNEQFF

abundance: once
j_gene: TRBJ2-3
v_gene: TRBV27
CDR3aa: CASSFLRVTVSSTDTQYF

abundance: -
j_gene: TRBJ1-2
v_gene: TRBV30
CDR3aa: CAWVDGRATRSGYTF

abundance: -
j_gene: TRBJ1-4
v_gene: TRBV9
CDR3aa: CASSPTGGASKDEKLFF

abundance: -
j_gene: TRBJ2-1
v_gene: TRBV7-7
CDR3aa: CASSLALAGPLNEQFF

abundance: -
j_gene: TRBJ2-3
v_gene: TRBV7-9
CDR3aa: CASSRGGQGADTQYF

abundance: once
j_gene: TRBJ1-5
v_gene: TRBV19
CDR3aa: CASSDSSEPQHF

abundance: once
j_gene: TRBJ2-5
v_gene: TRBV11-2
CDR3aa: CASSSATQETQYF

abundance: -
j_gene: TRBJ2-3
v_gene: TRBV5-1
CDR3aa: CASTKDRLTSTDTQYF

abundance: -
j_gene: TRBJ2-2
v_gene: TRBV2
CDR3aa: CASKSGSGTGELFF

abundance: -
j_gene: TRBJ2-7
v_gene: TRBV5-1
CDR3aa: CASSTGDTSYEQYF

abundance: -
j_gene: TRBJ1-3
v_gene: TRBV7-9
CDR3aa: CASSRDRGQTNTIYF

abundance: few
j_gene: TRBJ2-2
v_gene: TRBV9
CDR3aa: CASSVSTSGSVQTGELFF

abundance: -
j_gene: TRBJ2-1
v_gene: TRBV6-6
CDR3aa: CASSYQGGGANNEQFF

abundance: -
j_gene: TRBJ1-6
v_gene: TRBV7-9
CDR3aa: CASNFKASGYNSPLHF

abundance: -
j_gene: TRBJ1-5
v_gene: TRBV18
CDR3aa: CASSPPGGNQPQHF

abundance: -
j_gene: TRBJ1-1
v_gene: TRBV19
CDR3aa: CASSTGGGRNTEAFF

abundance: -
j_gene: TRBJ1-3
v_gene: TRBV11-2
CDR3aa: CASSSAPGQSSGNTIYF

abundance: -
j_gene: TRBJ2-3
v_gene: TRBV5-5
CDR3aa: CASSLIAGSDTQYF

abundance: -
j_gene: TRBJ2-6
v_gene: TRBV2
CDR3aa: CASSEQDSGANVLTF

abundance: -
j_gene: TRBJ2-3
v_gene: TRBV6-6
CDR3aa: CASSYRAEINTQYF

abundance: once
j_gene: TRBJ1-5
v_gene: TRBV18
CDR3aa: CASSPRGGDPEPQHF

abundance: few
j_gene: TRBJ1-2
v_gene: TRBV6-5
CDR3aa: CASRKGQVGYTF

abundance: -
j_gene: TRBJ2-1
v_gene: TRBV7-2
CDR3aa: CASSWAPEVYNEQFF

abundance: few
j_gene: TRBJ2-6
v_gene: TRBV7-2
CDR3aa: CASSLARLSIGLAGAGANVLTF

abundance: -
j_gene: TRBJ1-4
v_gene: TRBV5-1
CDR3aa: CASSFQTGSGEKLFF

abundance: -
j_gene: TRBJ1-1
v_gene: TRBV9
CDR3aa: CASGEHHAFF

abundance: -
j_gene: TRBJ1-6
v_gene: TRBV4-2
CDR3aa: CASTQGQDNSPLHF

abundance: -
j_gene: TRBJ2-1
v_gene: TRBV7-2
CDR3aa: CASSTGTSGYNEQFF

abundance: -
j_gene: TRBJ2-7
v_gene: TRBV5-1
CDR3aa: CASSMASGGTYEQYF

abundance: -
j_gene: TRBJ1-2
v_gene: TRBV5-1
CDR3aa: CASSQDRVNGYTF

abundance: -
j_gene: TRBJ2-7
v_gene: TRBV10-2
CDR3aa: CASSSAGVLEQYF

abundance: -
j_gene: TRBJ2-3
v_gene: TRBV5-1
CDR3aa: CASSLTPNIGGGTDTQYF

abundance: -
j_gene: TRBJ2-5
v_gene: TRBV19
CDR3aa: CASSSTWDRQETQYF

abundance: few
j_gene: TRBJ1-2
v_gene: TRBV7-2
CDR3aa: CASSFGGSYGYTF

abundance: -
j_gene: TRBJ2-5
v_gene: TRBV27
CDR3aa: CASSLRPNRETQYF

abundance: -
j_gene: TRBJ2-3
v_gene: TRBV6-6
CDR3aa: CASSPRGSSTDTQYF

abundance: -
j_gene: TRBJ2-2
v_gene: TRBV29-1
CDR3aa: CSVLGSGDRETTGELFF

abundance: -
j_gene: TRBJ1-2
v_gene: TRBV6-1
CDR3aa: CASSTQTGVYGYTF

abundance: few
j_gene: TRBJ1-1
v_gene: TRBV18
CDR3aa: CASSPGPVANTEAFF

abundance: -
j_gene: TRBJ1-1
v_gene: TRBV9
CDR3aa: CASSRGGNTEAFF

abundance: once
j_gene: TRBJ2-7
v_gene: TRBV13
CDR3aa: CASSLVLASAKDEQYF